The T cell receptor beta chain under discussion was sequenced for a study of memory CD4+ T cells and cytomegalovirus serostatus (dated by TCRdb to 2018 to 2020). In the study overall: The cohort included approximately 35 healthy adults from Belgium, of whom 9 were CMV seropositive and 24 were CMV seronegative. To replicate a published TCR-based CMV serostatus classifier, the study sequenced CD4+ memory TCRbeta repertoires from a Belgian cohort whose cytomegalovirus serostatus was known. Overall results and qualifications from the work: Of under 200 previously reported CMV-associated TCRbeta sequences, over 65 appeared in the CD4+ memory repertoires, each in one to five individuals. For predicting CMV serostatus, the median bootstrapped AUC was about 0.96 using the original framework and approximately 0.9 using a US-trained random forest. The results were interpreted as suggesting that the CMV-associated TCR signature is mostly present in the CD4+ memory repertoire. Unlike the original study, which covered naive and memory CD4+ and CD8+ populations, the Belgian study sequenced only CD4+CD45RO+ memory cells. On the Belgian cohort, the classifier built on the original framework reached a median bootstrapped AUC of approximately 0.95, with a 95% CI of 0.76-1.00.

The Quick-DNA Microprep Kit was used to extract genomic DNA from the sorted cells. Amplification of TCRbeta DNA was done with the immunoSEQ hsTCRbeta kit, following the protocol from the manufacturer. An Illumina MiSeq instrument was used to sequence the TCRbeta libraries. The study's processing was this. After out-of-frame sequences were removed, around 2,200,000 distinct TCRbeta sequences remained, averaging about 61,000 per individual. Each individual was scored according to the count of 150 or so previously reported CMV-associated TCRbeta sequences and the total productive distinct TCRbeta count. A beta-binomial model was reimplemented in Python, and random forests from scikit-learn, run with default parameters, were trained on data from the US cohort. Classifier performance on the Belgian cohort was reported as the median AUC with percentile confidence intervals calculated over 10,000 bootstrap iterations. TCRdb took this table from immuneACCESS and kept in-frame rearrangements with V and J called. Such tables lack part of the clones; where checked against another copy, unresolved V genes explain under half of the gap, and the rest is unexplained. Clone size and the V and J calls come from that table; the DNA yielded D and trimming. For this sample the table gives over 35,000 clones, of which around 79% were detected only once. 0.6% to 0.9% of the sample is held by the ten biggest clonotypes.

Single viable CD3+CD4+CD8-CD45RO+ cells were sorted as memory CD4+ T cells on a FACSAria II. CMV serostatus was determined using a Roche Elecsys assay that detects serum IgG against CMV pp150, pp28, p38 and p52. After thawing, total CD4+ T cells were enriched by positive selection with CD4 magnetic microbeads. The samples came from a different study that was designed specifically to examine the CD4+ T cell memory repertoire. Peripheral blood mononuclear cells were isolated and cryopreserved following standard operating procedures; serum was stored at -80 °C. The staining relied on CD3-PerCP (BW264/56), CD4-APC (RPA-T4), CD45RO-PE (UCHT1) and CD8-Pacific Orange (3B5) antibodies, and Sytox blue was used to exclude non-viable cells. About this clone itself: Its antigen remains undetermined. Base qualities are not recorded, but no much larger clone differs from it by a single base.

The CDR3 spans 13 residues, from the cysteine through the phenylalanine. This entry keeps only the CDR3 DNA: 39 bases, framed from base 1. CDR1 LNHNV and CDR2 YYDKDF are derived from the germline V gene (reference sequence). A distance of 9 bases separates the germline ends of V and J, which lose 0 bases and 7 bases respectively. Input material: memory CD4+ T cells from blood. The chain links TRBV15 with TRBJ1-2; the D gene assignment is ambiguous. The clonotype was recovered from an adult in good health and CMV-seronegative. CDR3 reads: CATSRERSGGYTF. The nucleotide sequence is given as TGTGCCACCAGCAGAGAAAGGTCCGGTGGCTACACCTTC. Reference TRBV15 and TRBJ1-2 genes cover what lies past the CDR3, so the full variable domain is DAMVIQNPRYQVTQFGKPVTLSCSQTLNHNVMYWYQQKSSQAPKLLFHYYDKDFNNEADTPDNFQSRRPNTSFCFLDIRSPGLGDTAMYLCATSRERSGGYTFGSGTRLTVV.